The entry below gives a single T cell receptor (beta chain) sequence along with its context. This clonotype was counted ten times or more. Its target antigen remains unknown. Nothing much larger sits one base from this clone, and base qualities are not available. CDR1 KGHSH and CDR2 LQKENI are derived from the germline V gene. Counted from cysteine to phenylalanine, this CDR3 has 14 amino acids. The sequence is cut down to CDR3 DNA, 42 bases in frame from base 1. V is pared back by 5 bases and J by 8 bases, with 15 bases lying between the germline termini. TCR libraries were constructed from roughly 380 ng RNA using the Immunoverse kit, and molecular barcoded adaptors covering alpha/delta and beta/gamma chains were employed. TCR library preparation used the same RNA that went into transcriptome sequencing. Sequencing of the TCR libraries was done on an Illumina HiSeq 4000 with 2 x 150 cycles. Per the source publication's procedure: TCR reads were aligned to human V, D, J and C references and assembled into CDR3 clonotypes with MiXCR, including quality filtering and error correction. The tcR package in R was used to analyze clonotype counts and gene usage diversity. For inspection of raw mapping reads, RNA-seq reads were mapped by STAR aligner version 2.5.3a onto GRCh37 of the human genome. To test how sequencing depth affected the clonotypes detected, IR-seq fastq files were randomly downsampled with Seqtk 1.3. TCRdb passed the public sequencing reads through fastp at Q25 and MiXCR, retaining productive beta sequences. Here each entry gathers all rows of one CDR3 protein and keeps the most common genes and DNA. The V and J calls shown here were made by TCRdb, not taken from the authors' results. The sample table records 30,000 to 40,000 distinct CDR3 sequences; approximately 10% of these occur just once. The biggest ten clones account for about 38% of the sample.

Bone marrow was sampled from every patient at the time of active disease. Ficoll-Hypaque density gradient centrifugation was used to isolate the bone marrow mononuclear cells. CD138-negative cells were obtained by negative selection after labeling with CD138 magnetic microbeads on a MACS separator, removing myeloma plasma cells. Purity of the isolated cells was checked by flow cytometry on an Attune NxT using CD138 antibodies. TRIzol reagent was used to extract total RNA, which was then quantified with a NanoDrop spectrophotometer. For each patient, the CD138-negative bone marrow sample underwent paired RNA-seq and IR-seq. The entry originates in a study of read filtering for tumor transcriptome and immune sequencing (dated by TCRdb to 2018 to 2021). With respect to the entire study: The cohort was composed of 16 to 20 male and roughly 13 female patients, with a mean age of approximately 70 years and an age range of roughly 47 to 90. TCR-region mapped reads per sample ranged from about 4 to 10.27 million with IR-seq versus only roughly 75 to 1273 with RNA-seq. As a main aim, a read-filtering strategy for immune repertoire data was addressed, with the specific question being whether clonotypes supported by a single read should be removed. After DNase treatment, whole-transcriptome libraries were prepared using the TruSeq RNA Access Library Prep Kit. By revised international staging, roughly eight patients were R-ISS I, over 15 were R-ISS II and 6 or 7 were R-ISS III. TCR repertoires obtained by targeted immune repertoire sequencing and by bulk whole-transcriptome sequencing performed on the same bone marrow samples were compared.

Points the paper makes about the study in general: The correlation between IR-seq and RNA-seq shared clonotype proportions rose when single-read clonotypes were removed. In IR-seq, single-read clonotypes were 80% to 90% of clonotypes but about 3.5% of total reads; in RNA-seq they were roughly 72% of clonotypes and 35% to 45% of reads. The sorted CD138-negative fraction was a mixed bone marrow immune population, not purified T cells. Clonotypes were captured by IR-seq at much higher depth and more reliably than by RNA-seq, and smaller IR-seq throughput was sufficient for identification of most shared clonotypes.

This TCR was recovered from a donor over 35 with multiple myeloma. The sample comprised a population of CD138-negative cells sorted from bone marrow. The cell subset or site label, as the study defines it: bone marrow mononuclear cells depleted of CD138+ plasma/myeloma cells by negative magnetic selection. The V and J segments used are TRBV18 and TRBJ1-4, with the D gene call left open. DNA sequence: TGTGCCAGCTCATCAGGATGGGAAGAAGAAAAACTGTTTTTT. Translated, it gives CASSSGWEEEKLFF.